These 16 T cell receptor beta chains originate from one sample sequenced in a study of Ad26.COV2.S vaccination and SARS-CoV-2 variants. Measured with immunoSEQ multiplex PCR; TCRdb has only the in-frame clones, and not every one. The table shows about 320,000 clones, with 75% to 90% occurring only once. Regarding treatment: roughly 20 received Ad26.COV2.S at low or high dose, single or two shots; roughly 5 received placebo; per-sample allocation not given. Vaccine and placebo recipients were sampled on day 63 after the first injection. This specimen consisted of peripheral blood, obtained in a trial of Ad26.COV2.S vaccine versus placebo. These receptors were collected from a person aged 18-60 years who received the Ad26.COV2.S COVID-19 vaccine or a placebo.

The rearrangement uses TRBV15 and TRBJ2-7, with TRBD2 matching over 9 bases. Germline loops: CDR1 LNHNV, CDR2 YYDKDF (reference sequence). V gave up 11 bases and J gave up 2 bases; unmatched junction bases: 16. The CDR3 totals 16 residues. CDR3 sequence: CAATPGVREGPYEQYV. The CDR3 nucleotides are TGTGCCGCAACACCTGGCGTGCGGGAGGGACCCTACGAGCAGTACGTC.

The CDR3 sequence is CASSLSSAGAPPTDTQYF. In DNA, the CDR3 is TGTGCCAGCAGTTTATCGTCGGCGGGGGCTCCACCCACAGATACGCAGTATTTT. The rearrangement joins TRBV27 to TRBJ2-3; tentative D call: TRBD2 (7 bases). CDR1 MNHEY and CDR2 SMNVEV come from the germline V gene (reference sequence). This CDR3 contains 18 residues. Trimming took off 0 bases at V and 2 bases at J, with 18 bases between the two ends.

The chain couples TRBV4-1 to TRBJ2-2; D is ambiguous. The V end lost 3 bases, the J end lost 2 bases, and 4 bases lay between the germline ends. This CDR3 has 13 amino acids. CDR1 and CDR2 (germline): MGHRA, YSYEKL. The CDR3 DNA follows: TGCGCCAGCAGCCACGAAAACACCGGGGAGCTGTTTTTT. Amino acids: CASSHENTGELFF.

This chain links TRBV3-1 (or the pseudogene TRBV3-2) with TRBJ1-6; unclear D gene. This CDR3 is built from 16 residues. CDR1 and CDR2 from the germline V gene are LGHDT and YNNKEL (reference sequence). V was shortened by 0 bases and J by 6 bases, with 12 bases between the two germline ends. CDR3 nucleotides: TGTGCCAGCAGCCAAGATCCGGGGAAGATTAATTCACCCCTCCACTTT. Its translation is CASSQDPGKINSPLHF.

Remarks on this clone: Other nucleotide sequences from this sample produce the same CDR3. The chain has TRBV6-5 and TRBJ2-5; D possibly uses TRBD1 or TRBD2 (7 bases each). The CDR3 has 14 residues. Trimming shortened V by 2 bases and J by 5 bases, and 12 bases separated the two germline ends. Looked up from germline, CDR1 is MNHEY and CDR2 is SVGAGI. The CDR3 DNA reads TGTGCCAGCAGTTACGGCGGGGGACAGGAGACCCAGTACTTC. Translating gives CASSYGGGQETQYF.

The J gene is TRBJ2-6, the V gene TRBV3-1 (or the pseudogene TRBV3-2); TRBD1 or TRBD2 may be the D gene (5 bases each). Germline CDR1 LGHDT, CDR2 YNNKEL (reference sequence). CDR3 length: 17 amino acids. V was shortened by 0 bases and J by 2 bases, with 11 bases between the two germline ends. CDR3: CASSQDGAHTGANVLTF. DNA of the CDR3: TGTGCCAGCAGCCAAGACGGGGCGCATACTGGGGCCAACGTCCTGACTTTC.

This chain links TRBV29-1 with TRBJ2-3; 11 positions match TRBD2. J gave up 3 bases and V 0 bases, and 11 bases lay outside the gene matches. CDR1 is SQVTM and CDR2 is ANQGSEA in the germline V gene. CDR3 size: 18 residues. The CDR3 loop reads CSVEEPLTSGMMTDTQYF. Here the CDR3 DNA reads TGCAGCGTTGAAGAACCCCTGACTAGCGGGATGATGACAGATACGCAGTATTTT.

This chain joins TRBV18 and TRBJ1-3; D remains unclear. Trimming left V 0 bases short and J 0 bases short, with 6 bases between. This CDR3 spans 15 amino acids. Looked up from germline, CDR1 is KGHSH and CDR2 is LQKENI. Here the CDR3 reads CASSPPVFSGNTIYF. The CDR3 region has the DNA TGTGCCAGCTCACCACCTGTCTTCTCTGGAAACACCATATATTTT. The variable domain in full, completed from reference TRBV18 and TRBJ1-3, reads NAGVMQNPRHLVRRRGQEARLRCSPMKGHSHVYWYRQLPEEGLKFMVYLQKENIIDESGMPKERFSAEFPKEGPSILRIQQVVRGDSAAYFCASSPPVFSGNTIYFGEGSWLTVV.

DNA of the CDR3: TGCGCCAGCAGCCTGGTTGTAGGACGCCCCGATGAGCAGTTCTTC. It is translated as CASSLVVGRPDEQFF. The rearrangement joins TRBV5-1 to TRBJ2-1; D call uncertain. CDR3 length equals 15 residues. CDR1 is SGHRS, CDR2 YFSETQ, per germline. Trimming pared 4 bases from V and 8 bases from J, leaving 19 bases between.

The chain joins TRBV2 to TRBJ2-5, with 8 bases identical to TRBD2. CDR3 length: 17 residues. Per the germline V gene, CDR1 is SNHLY and CDR2 is FYNNEI. Trimming at V came to 8 bases and at J to 1 base, leaving 15 bases not matched to a gene. In DNA form, the CDR3 reads TGTGCCAGCCAGCGGGAGATAGCCGCCACCCCCCAAGAGACCCAGTACTTC. This sequence encodes CASQREIAATPQETQYF. Complete variable domain (other parts from reference TRBV2 and TRBJ2-5): EPEVTQTPSHQVTQMGQEVILRCVPISNHLYFYWYRQILGQKVEFLVSFYNNEISEKSEIFDDQFSVERPDGSNFTLKIRSTKLEDSAMYFCASQREIAATPQETQYFGPGTRLLVL.

This chain uses TRBV2 with TRBJ1-6; no clear D gene. Germline V gene lookup returns CDR1 SNHLY and CDR2 FYNNEI. V was cut by 8 bases and J by 5 bases, with 16 bases left in between. This CDR3 has 15 amino acids. The CDR3, as DNA: TGTGCCAGCCAAAGCGACGGAGGTGATAATTCACCCCTCCACTTT. Protein: CASQSDGGDNSPLHF.

The V and J genes are TRBV9 and TRBJ1-5; D is uncertain. V lost 4 bases, J lost 2 bases, and 13 bases lay in between. CDR1 SGDLS and CDR2 YYNGEE come from the germline V gene. The CDR3 runs 15 residues. DNA of the CDR3: TGTGCCAGCAGCTGGGGAGGGCAGGGCAATCAGCCCCAGCATTTT. Its protein product is CASSWGGQGNQPQHF.

Written as DNA, the CDR3 is TGCGCCAGCAGCCAAGTTGTCGCAGTATACTACGAGCAGTACTTC. Protein: CASSQVVAVYYEQYF. The chain employs TRBV4-1 and TRBJ2-7; D gene unclear. The V gene lost 1 base and the J gene lost 3 bases, with 13 bases spanning the gap. This CDR3 contains 15 residues. Germline CDR1 and CDR2: MGHRA and YSYEKL.

CDR3 in amino acids: CASTLGGTGGLKTQYF. The CDR3 nucleotides read TGTGCCAGCACCCTAGGGGGGACAGGGGGCCTGAAGACCCAGTACTTC. The chain links TRBV7-2 to TRBJ2-5, with 12 bases aligning to TRBD1. J lost 6 bases, V lost 7 bases, and 12 bases had no gene match. Germline CDR1 is SGHTA and CDR2 is FQGNSA. The CDR3 is made up of 16 amino acids.

CDR3 in DNA: TGTGCCAGCAGTCGTTGGGGTCCCTACGAGCAGTACGTC. Translation gives CASSRWGPYEQYV. The chain employs TRBV14 and TRBJ2-7, with D uncertain. The germline gives CDR1 SGHDN, CDR2 FVKESK. The ends were cut back, 6 bases at V and 2 bases at J, with 11 bases in the middle. This CDR3 region has 13 residues.

This clone was observed a single time. The chain recombines TRBV7-2 with TRBJ2-3; D ambiguous. V was pared by 5 bases and J by 1 base, with 10 bases between. The CDR3 has 14 residues. Germline V gene lookup returns CDR1 SGHTA and CDR2 FQGNSA. The CDR3 loop is CASSPPPGTDTQYF. DNA of the CDR3: TGTGCCAGCAGCCCACCTCCGGGCACAGATACGCAGTATTTT. The entire variable domain, with the rest obtained from reference TRBV7-2 and TRBJ2-3, is as follows: GAGVSQSPSNKVTEKGKDVELRCDPISGHTALYWYRQSLGQGLEFLIYFQGNSAPDKSGLPSDRFSAERTGGSVSTLTIQRTQQEDSAVYLCASSPPPGTDTQYFGPGTRLTVL.